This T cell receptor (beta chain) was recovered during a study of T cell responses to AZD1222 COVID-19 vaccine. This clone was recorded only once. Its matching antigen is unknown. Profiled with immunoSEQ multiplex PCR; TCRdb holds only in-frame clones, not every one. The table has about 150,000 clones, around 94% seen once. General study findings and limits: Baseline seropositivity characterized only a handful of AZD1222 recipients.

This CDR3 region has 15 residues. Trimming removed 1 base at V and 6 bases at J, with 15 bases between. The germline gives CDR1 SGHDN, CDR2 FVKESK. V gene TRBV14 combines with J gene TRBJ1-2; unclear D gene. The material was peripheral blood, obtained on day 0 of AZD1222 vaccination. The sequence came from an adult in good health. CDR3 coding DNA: TGTGCCAGCAGCCAAGTTCCGGGCCCCCTCGATGGCTACACCTTC. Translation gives CASSQVPGPLDGYTF.